This T cell receptor beta chain was retrieved from a study of OX40 agonist ivuxolimab in advanced cancers. Study results and caveats: Clonal expansion was seen in CD4+ and CD8+ blood T cells by week 6 at 0.1 to 3.0 mg/kg.

With regard to this clone: The antigen remains undetermined.

Germline assignment: CDR1 SGHAT and CDR2 FQNNGV. V lost 0 bases and J lost 0, with 14 bases in between. The CDR3 spans 17 residues. Assay: immunoSEQ multiplex PCR; the TCRdb copy retains only in-frame clones and omits some. The sample consists of approximately 65,000 clones, roughly nine tenths of them appearing once. The specimen was CD4+ or CD8+ T cells sorted from blood, collected in a trial of the OX40 agonist ivuxolimab. This receptor was identified in an adult with an advanced solid tumor such as melanoma, head and neck, liver or kidney cancer. The chain combines TRBV11-2 with TRBJ1-1; no firm D call. CDR3 sequence: CASSLDLLGLMNTEAFF. CDR3 nucleotides: TGTGCCAGCAGCTTAGATCTGTTGGGTTTGATGAACACTGAAGCTTTCTTT. The whole variable domain, filled in from reference TRBV11-2 and TRBJ1-1, reads EAGVAQSPRYKIIEKRQSVAFWCNPISGHATLYWYQQILGQGPKLLIQFQNNGVVDDSQLPKDRFSAERLKGVDSTLKIQPAKLEDSAVYLCASSLDLLGLMNTEAFFGQGTRLTVV.